This TCR beta chain was identified in a study of post-analysis software for immune sequencing data. As for the study in general: Relapsing-remitting, secondary progressive and progressive-relapsing forms of multiple sclerosis all featured among disease courses. Study observations and caveats: Comparison with controls showed significantly lower normalized Chao1 diversity in multiple sclerosis patients. Patients carried a few TRBV segments more frequently than controls did, and TRBV5-6, TRBV5-1 and TRBV20-1 were among them.

Unique molecular identifiers were built into the TCR beta cDNA libraries. Via MiXCR, TCRdb re-called the PCR reads, giving one row per CDR3 protein. The sample shows approximately 690,000 distinct CDR3 sequences, about 60% of them seen only once. In the case of this clonotype: The antigen remains undetermined.

The CDR3 covers 14 residues. Germline CDR1 reads DFQATT; CDR2 reads SNEGSKA (reference sequence). J gave up 9 bases and V 4 bases, and 10 bases lay outside the gene matches. Source material: blood. The V and J genes are TRBV20-1 and TRBJ2-1; 9 nucleotides line up with TRBD2. This receptor was obtained from a girl aged 2-10 years with multiple sclerosis. CDR3 amino acids: CSATYSGGHSEQFF. CDR3 DNA: TGCAGTGCTACTTATAGCGGGGGACACAGTGAGCAGTTCTTC.